A single sample gave rise to the 11 T cell receptor beta chains below, sequenced in a study of OX40 agonist ivuxolimab in advanced cancers. Repertoires were generated with immunoSEQ multiplex PCR, while TCRdb's copy carries only in-frame clones and drops some. The table has under 150,000 clones, 93% seen once. The sample was CD4+ or CD8+ T cells sorted from blood, taken in a trial of the OX40 agonist ivuxolimab. These TCRs come from an adult with an advanced solid tumor such as melanoma, head and neck, liver or kidney cancer.

This chain joins TRBV18 and TRBJ2-7; TRBD1 aligns across 7 bases. Germline CDR1 KGHSH, CDR2 LQKENI. After removal of 4 bases from V and 5 bases from J, the junction contained 11 bases not matched to a gene. The CDR3 consists of 15 residues. The CDR3 loop is CASSHSQGDADEQYF. The CDR3 coding sequence is TGTGCCAGCTCACACTCGCAGGGGGATGCCGACGAGCAGTACTTC.

This clone is a singleton in its sample. This chain links TRBV5-8 with TRBJ2-1; TRBD1 matches 9 bases. Losses at the gene ends were 3 bases for V and 8 bases for J; bases not matched to a gene: 15. Per germline, CDR1 SGHTS and CDR2 YDEGEE. CDR3 size: 17 residues. The CDR3 nucleotides read TGTGCCAGCAGCTGGGGAGGAGCCGGGACAGGGAGACATGAGCAGTTCTTC. Protein: CASSWGGAGTGRHEQFF.

This chain joins TRBV19 and TRBJ1-5, with D perhaps matching TRBD1 (6 bases). The V end lost 10 bases, the J end lost 6 bases, and 16 bases lay between the germline ends. The length of the CDR3 is 13 residues. CDR1 is LNHDA, CDR2 SQIVND, per germline (reference sequence). CDR3 sequence reads: CATMRGGSQPQHF. Here the CDR3 DNA reads TGTGCCACCATGAGGGGGGGTAGTCAGCCCCAGCATTTT.

The J gene is TRBJ1-1, the V gene TRBV5-1, with 8 nucleotides matching TRBD1. The germline V gene encodes CDR1 SGHRS and CDR2 YFSETQ. After removal of 4 bases from V and 3 bases from J, the junction contained 14 bases not matched to a gene. The CDR3 spans 17 residues. The CDR3 protein is CASSPAPRGRRDTEAFF. CDR3 coding DNA: TGCGCCAGCAGCCCGGCCCCCAGGGGGCGCAGGGACACTGAAGCTTTCTTT.

This clone has only one observation. The V gene is TRBV5-4, the J gene TRBJ2-1; no firm D call. Germline values: CDR1 SGHNT, CDR2 YYREEE (reference sequence). V shed 0 bases and J shed 6 bases, with 7 bases lying between them. The CDR3 has 13 residues. The chain's CDR3 is CASSLARANEQFF. The CDR3, as DNA: TGTGCCAGCAGCTTGGCTAGAGCCAATGAGCAGTTCTTC.

The chain recombines TRBV6-1 with TRBJ1-6; TRBD1 agrees at 8 bases. The CDR3 length is 14 residues. Per the germline V gene, CDR1 is MNHNS and CDR2 is SASEGT. Trimming took 10 bases from V and 7 from J; bases not matched to a gene: 9. The CDR3 reads CATPRTGHNSPLHF. DNA of the CDR3: TGTGCCACCCCGAGGACAGGGCACAATTCACCCCTCCACTTT.

This sequence joins TRBV27 and TRBJ2-1; D might be TRBD1 (6 bases). The CDR3 runs 13 residues. V gave up 5 bases and J gave up 9 bases, with 14 bases separating them. Germline V lookup: CDR1 MNHEY, CDR2 SMNVEV (reference sequence). CDR3 DNA sequence: TGTGCCAGCAGTCCCAACAGGGCTGGTGAGCAGTTCTTC. It is translated as CASSPNRAGEQFF.

J is TRBJ2-1 and V is TRBV7-3; possibly TRBD2 for D (6 bases). Trimming took 0 bases from V and 5 from J, leaving 8 bases between them. CDR3 length: 14 residues. In germline, CDR1 is SGHTA, CDR2 FQGTGA. CDR3 sequence reads: CASSLTRLDNEQFF. The CDR3 DNA follows: TGTGCCAGCAGCTTAACTCGACTAGACAATGAGCAGTTCTTC.

The chain links TRBV9 to TRBJ2-5, with TRBD1 identical over 10 bases. The trim removed 3 bases at V and 6 bases at J, leaving 5 bases unmatched. CDR3 size: 14 residues. Germline V CDR1 and CDR2: SGDLS, YYNGEE. The CDR3 region has the DNA TGTGCCAGCAGCGAGGGACAGGGGTGGAAGACCCAGTACTTC. It encodes CASSEGQGWKTQYF.

The V call is TRBV4-1, the J call TRBJ2-1; TRBD1 or TRBD2 may be the D gene (5 bases each). The germline V and J ends were trimmed by 2 bases and 5 bases, with 19 bases remaining between them. The V gene's germline CDR1 is MGHRA and CDR2 YSYEKL. CDR3 size: 17 residues. The CDR3 reads CASSQTRRGAVNNEQFF. DNA for the CDR3: TGCGCCAGCAGCCAAACGAGGAGAGGGGCGGTCAACAATGAGCAGTTCTTC.

This sequence joins TRBV28 and TRBJ1-6; D is perhaps TRBD1 (5 bases). V shed 5 bases and J shed 0 bases, with 11 bases lying between them. The CDR3 is 16 amino acids. The germline CDR1 and CDR2 sequences are MDHEN and SYDVKM. This CDR3 reads CASSPGDGSYNSPLHF. Here the CDR3 DNA reads TGTGCCAGCAGTCCCGGGGACGGCTCCTATAATTCACCCCTCCACTTT.